The T cell receptor beta chain described here comes from a study of blood T cell repertoires in COVID-19. Study context: PBMCs, B-cell-depleted T cells, or T cells provided the cDNA or gDNA that made up the material.

Germline assignment: CDR1 SGHKS and CDR2 YYEKEE (reference sequence). The CDR3 loop spans 14 amino acids. V was clipped by 1 base and J by 6 bases; unmatched bases: 4. Authors' processing steps: Reference gene primer amplification gave nucleated cell count estimates. TCRdb keeps only in-frame clones here, not all; method: immunoSEQ multiplex PCR. Clone size and the V and J calls come from that table; the DNA yielded D and trimming. Counted here are fewer than 200,000 clones, around four fifths occurring once; the ten biggest clones make up 7.5% to 8%. The sample consisted of peripheral blood. The chain uses TRBV5-5 and TRBJ2-7; 10 positions match TRBD1. This TCR was recovered from a man aged 35 to 55 who had recovered from COVID-19. CDR3 nucleotide sequence: TGTGCCAGCAGCTTGAGGACAGGGGGGTCCGAGCAGTACTTC. This codes for CASSLRTGGSEQYF.